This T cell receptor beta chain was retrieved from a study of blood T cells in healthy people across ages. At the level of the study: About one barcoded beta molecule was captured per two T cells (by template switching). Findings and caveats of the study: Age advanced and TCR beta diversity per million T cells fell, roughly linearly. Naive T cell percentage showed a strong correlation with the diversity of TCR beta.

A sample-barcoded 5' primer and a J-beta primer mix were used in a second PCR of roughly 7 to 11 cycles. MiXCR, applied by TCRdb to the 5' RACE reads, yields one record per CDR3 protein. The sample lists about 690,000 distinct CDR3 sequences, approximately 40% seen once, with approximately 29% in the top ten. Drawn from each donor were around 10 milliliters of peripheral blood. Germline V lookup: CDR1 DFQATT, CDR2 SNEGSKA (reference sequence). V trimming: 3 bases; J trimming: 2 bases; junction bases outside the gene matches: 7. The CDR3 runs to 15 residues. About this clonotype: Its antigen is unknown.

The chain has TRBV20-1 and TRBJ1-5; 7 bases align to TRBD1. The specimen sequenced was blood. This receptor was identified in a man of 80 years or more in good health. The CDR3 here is CSARPGQAGNQPQHF. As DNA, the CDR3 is TGCAGTGCTAGGCCAGGACAGGCGGGCAATCAGCCCCAGCATTTT.